Each of the 13 T cell receptor beta chains below was sequenced from the same sample in a study of vaccination effects on CD4 cells after COVID-19. What these receptors recognize is not known. CD4+ T cells specific for antigen were expanded with viral peptide pools by the ViraFEST assay before sequencing. A 10-day culture period preceded the isolation of CD4+ T cells. Participants each got two BNT162b2 or mRNA-1273 vaccine doses. The data were produced by immunoSEQ multiplex PCR, yet TCRdb's version contains in-frame clones alone and is incomplete. The sample lists tens of thousands of clones, 70% to 85% occurring once. The sample was CD4+ T cells from PBMCs cultured with HCoV-229E spike peptides, taken after COVID-19 vaccination. Receptors were obtained from a human donor who received a COVID-19 vaccine.

This clone was counted only a few times. The rearrangement uses TRBV28 and TRBJ2-5; perhaps D is TRBD1 or TRBD2 (5 bases each). Between the trimmed V and J ends, which lost 5 bases and 1 base, there was a span of 11 bases. The germline V gene encodes CDR1 MDHEN and CDR2 SYDVKM. There are 14 residues in the CDR3. CDR3 nucleotides: TGTGCCAGCAGTGCCCGGGACCCCCAAGAGACCCAGTACTTC. Translation gives CASSARDPQETQYF.

This CDR3 reads CASSYSRPGTVYGYTF. The CDR3 region has the DNA TGTGCCAGCAGTTACTCTCGTCCAGGGACGGTCTATGGCTACACCTTC. The chain has TRBV6-5 and TRBJ1-2, with D perhaps TRBD1 (5 bases). The CDR3 sequence is 16 residues long. V shed 0 bases and J shed 4 bases, with 15 bases lying between them. Germline V gene data show CDR1 as MNHEY and CDR2 as SVGAGI.

The rearrangement uses TRBV27 and TRBJ1-6; maybe TRBD1 (5 bases). Trimming shortened V by 8 bases and J by 9 bases, and 23 bases separated the two germline ends. The germline V gene has CDR1 MNHEY and CDR2 SMNVEV (reference sequence). The CDR3 extends over 16 amino acids. The CDR3 reads CASGSTQRGSGSPLHF. CDR3 nucleotides: TGTGCCAGCGGCTCCACCCAAAGGGGTTCGGGTTCACCCCTCCACTTT.

This rearrangement joins TRBV7-3 to TRBJ2-5; TRBD1 might be the D (7 bases). Germline assignment: CDR1 SGHTA and CDR2 FQGTGA. V was pared by 5 bases and J by 0 bases, with 13 bases between. The CDR3 covers 15 residues. CDR3 sequence: CASSTQGGNQETQYF. Written as DNA, the CDR3 is TGTGCCAGCAGCACCCAGGGGGGTAACCAAGAGACCCAGTACTTC.

This chain joins TRBV5-1 and TRBJ2-1; TRBD1 is a possible D gene (5 bases). The CDR3 runs to 14 residues. The V end was cut by 2 bases, the J end by 7 bases, with 13 bases between. CDR1 and CDR2 from the germline V gene are SGHRS and YFSETQ. CDR3 amino acids: CASSLLGRRNEQFF. CDR3 in DNA: TGCGCCAGCAGCTTATTGGGGCGTCGAAATGAGCAGTTCTTC.

Only a few counts were recorded for this clone. The CDR3 sequence is CASSRTFGYNEQFF. The CDR3 DNA sequence: TGTGCCAGCAGTCGGACATTCGGCTACAATGAGCAGTTCTTC. The chain carries TRBV7-7 and TRBJ2-1, with a weak D call TRBD1 (5 bases). Germline V lookup: CDR1 SSHAT, CDR2 FNYEAQ (reference sequence). This CDR3 is built from 14 residues. The germline V and J ends were trimmed by 6 bases and 3 bases, with 12 bases remaining between them.

J is TRBJ2-5 and V is TRBV7-2; possibly TRBD2 for D (7 bases). Germline V gives CDR1 SGHTA, CDR2 FQGNSA. V was clipped by 2 bases and J by 1 base, with 20 bases between them. The CDR3 spans 18 residues. This CDR3 is CASSLPTGIGGLQETQYF. The CDR3 coding sequence is TGTGCCAGCAGCTTACCTACAGGGATCGGGGGGCTCCAAGAGACCCAGTACTTC. Filled out from reference TRBV7-2 and TRBJ2-5, the complete variable domain reads GAGVSQSPSNKVTEKGKDVELRCDPISGHTALYWYRQSLGQGLEFLIYFQGNSAPDKSGLPSDRFSAERTGGSVSTLTIQRTQQEDSAVYLCASSLPTGIGGLQETQYFGPGTRLLVL.

V and J are TRBV10-2 and TRBJ1-1; possible D gene TRBD1, 5 bases. CDR1 and CDR2 (germline): WSHSY, SAAADI. V was clipped by 8 bases and J by 0 bases, with 10 bases between them. The CDR3 sequence is 13 residues long. The CDR3 nucleotides are TGCGCCAGCGTGGACACTTTGAACACTGAAGCTTTCTTT. Amino acids: CASVDTLNTEAFF.

V gene TRBV2 combines with J gene TRBJ2-5, with 8 bases that match TRBD2. This CDR3 region has 13 residues. The V gene's germline CDR1 is SNHLY and CDR2 FYNNEI. J lost 4 bases, V lost 5 bases, and 3 bases had no gene match. CDR3 protein: CASSRGLGETQYF. The CDR3 DNA is TGTGCCAGCAGTCGGGGACTAGGAGAGACCCAGTACTTC.

This clone was counted once. The chain recombines TRBV30 with TRBJ1-1, with D hard to call. CDR3 size: 13 residues. Germline V lookup: CDR1 GTSNPN, CDR2 SVGIG (reference sequence). The V end was cut by 4 bases, the J end by 0 bases, with 9 bases between. The CDR3 sequence is CAWKPGLNTEAFF. CDR3 coding DNA: TGTGCCTGGAAACCGGGTTTGAACACTGAAGCTTTCTTT. Looking up the rest from reference TRBV30 and TRBJ1-1 gives the full variable domain: SQTIHQWPATLVQPVGSPLSLECTVEGTSNPNLYWYRQAAGRGLQLLFYSVGIGQISSEVPQNLSASRPQDRQFILSSKKLLLSDSGFYLCAWKPGLNTEAFFGQGTRLTVV.

This sequence joins TRBV30 and TRBJ2-5; a weak D match, TRBD1 (6 bases). Per the germline V gene, CDR1 is GTSNPN and CDR2 is SVGIG (reference sequence). Trimming took off 2 bases at V and 1 base at J, with 11 bases between the two ends. The CDR3 spans 14 residues. The CDR3 is CAWSSGQPQETQYF. CDR3 nucleotides: TGTGCCTGGAGTTCGGGACAACCCCAAGAGACCCAGTACTTC.

The genes are TRBV7-8 and TRBJ1-5; D possibly corresponds to TRBD1 (5 bases). This CDR3 comprises 17 residues. Germline CDR1 and CDR2: SGHVS and FQNEAQ. V was pared by 5 bases and J by 3 bases, with 20 bases between. CDR3: CASSPAGAGVNNQPQHF. The CDR3, as DNA: TGTGCCAGCAGCCCCGCCGGGGCCGGCGTCAACAATCAGCCCCAGCATTTT.

The V call is TRBV11-1, the J call TRBJ2-3, with 10 bases that match TRBD2. Trimming removed 4 bases from V and 2 bases from J; junction bases left unmatched: 6. Germline V gene data show CDR1 as SGHAT and CDR2 as FQDESV (reference sequence). The length of the CDR3 is 16 residues. CDR3 in amino acids: CASSSLSGGTTDTQYF. In nucleotides, the CDR3 is TGTGCCAGCAGCTCTCTTAGCGGGGGGACCACAGATACGCAGTATTTT.